Below are 13 T cell receptor beta chains sequenced from a single sample in a study of human T cells and chemical hapten exposure. The time point denotes: healthy volunteer bleed at 2 weeks. Unfractionated whole blood yielded total RNA. Each CDR3 protein gets one entry after TCRdb re-called the RACE reads with MiXCR. The data hold 130,000 or so distinct CDR3 sequences, with 8.5% to 9.5% observed a single time. Sequenced sample: whole blood. These receptors all stem from a male donor in good health. Some clones in this sample may be carry-over from other donors' samples.

Only a few counts were recorded for this clonotype. The gene calls are TRBV27 and TRBJ2-7; D gene unclear. Germline CDR1 reads MNHEY; CDR2 reads SMNVEV (reference sequence). Trimming took 2 bases from V and 2 from J, leaving 7 bases between them. The CDR3 is 13 amino acids. This chain's CDR3 is CASSLALAYEQYF. The CDR3 DNA reads as TGTGCCAGCAGTTTAGCCCTTGCCTACGAGCAGTACTTC.

This clonotype was detected many times. This sequence joins TRBV6-6 and TRBJ1-5; 7 bases match TRBD1. The CDR3 has 13 residues. Germline V CDR1 and CDR2: MNHNY, SVGAGI (reference sequence). With V trimmed by 7 bases and J by 7 bases, 7 bases remained unmatched. The CDR3 DNA follows: TGTGCCAGCACTACACAGGGGTGGCAGCCCCAGCATTTT. Protein sequence: CASTTQGWQPQHF.

The table lists this clonotype with a few counts. The CDR3 region has the DNA TGTGCCACCAGCAGAGGGACTAGCGGGGGGGCAGATACGCAGTATTTT. It is translated as CATSRGTSGGADTQYF. V usage is TRBV15 and J usage is TRBJ2-3; TRBD2 matches 15 bases. The CDR3 loop spans 16 amino acids. Germline values: CDR1 LNHNV, CDR2 YYDKDF (reference sequence). Germline trimming cut 1 base from V and 4 bases from J; bases unmatched to any gene: 0.

This clonotype was counted only a few times. The chain is built from TRBV7-9 and TRBJ1-1; 7 nucleotides line up with TRBD1. Trimming removed 5 bases from V and 8 bases from J; junction bases left unmatched: 5. This CDR3 comprises 12 residues. Germline V CDR1 and CDR2: SEHNR, FQNEAQ (reference sequence). The CDR3 sequence: CASSPRQGEAFF. DNA for the CDR3: TGTGCCAGCAGCCCCCGACAGGGAGAAGCTTTCTTT.

This clonotype was observed many times. The V call is TRBV4-1, the J call TRBJ2-1; 9 nucleotides line up with TRBD2. CDR3 length: 19 residues. CDR1 and CDR2 (germline): MGHRA, YSYEKL. V trimming: 1 base; J trimming: 0 bases; junction bases outside the gene matches: 10. Here the CDR3 reads CASSQVVPSGTLSYNEQFF. The CDR3 DNA reads TGCGCCAGCAGCCAAGTCGTCCCTAGCGGGACCCTCTCCTACAATGAGCAGTTCTTC.

This clonotype appeared a few times. J is TRBJ1-6 and V is TRBV6-2 or TRBV6-3, with 7 bases aligning to TRBD1. The germline V gene has CDR1 MNHEY and CDR2 SVGEGT. V dropped 7 bases and J dropped 3; count of bases not matched to a gene: 6. The CDR3 length is 15 residues. CDR3: CASTETGNYNSPLHF. The CDR3 region has the DNA TGTGCCAGCACCGAGACAGGGAACTATAATTCACCCCTCCACTTT.

V is TRBV29-1 and J is TRBJ2-1; D gene ambiguous. The germline V and J ends were trimmed by 5 bases and 4 bases, with 15 bases remaining between them. From germline, CDR1 is SQVTM and CDR2 ANQGSEA. This CDR3 has 14 residues. The CDR3 protein is CSVLRTKIYNEQFF. The CDR3 nucleotides are TGCAGCGTTTTGAGGACCAAAATATACAATGAGCAGTTCTTC.

J is TRBJ2-7 and V is TRBV7-9; 8 bases map to TRBD1. Germline V gene lookup returns CDR1 SEHNR and CDR2 FQNEAQ (reference sequence). CDR3 length equals 15 residues. Trimming took 4 bases from V and 1 from J; bases not matched to a gene: 6. The CDR3 DNA is TGTGCCAGCAGCTCCCCGGGACAGGAGTCCTACGAGCAGTACTTC. Its protein product is CASSSPGQESYEQYF.

This clonotype has a handful of counts. This sequence joins TRBV6-2 or TRBV6-3 and TRBJ2-1, with no clear D. The germline CDR1 and CDR2 sequences are MNHEY and SVGEGT. V lost 2 bases to trimming and J lost 2 bases, with 10 bases between them. The CDR3 runs 15 residues. CDR3 DNA sequence: TGTGCCAGCAGTTACGCAACGCCTCCCTACAATGAGCAGTTCTTC. The encoded protein is CASSYATPPYNEQFF.

This clonotype was found a few times. This chain joins TRBV10-3 and TRBJ1-2; a possible D gene is TRBD1 (5 bases). Germline V gene data show CDR1 as ENHRY and CDR2 as SYGVKD. The CDR3 loop spans 15 amino acids. The CDR3 bases are TGTGTCACCTCTCAGGGTGCCGACTCTAACTATGGCTACACCTTC. Its translation is CVTSQGADSNYGYTF.

This clonotype was counted at least ten times. The chain couples TRBV12-3 or TRBV12-4 to TRBJ2-3, with 9 bases identical to TRBD2. V gave up 3 bases and J gave up 10 bases; unmatched junction bases: 11. The CDR3 runs to 15 residues. Written as DNA, the CDR3 is TGTGCCAGCAGTTTGAGCGGGGGGCCCAACTCATCGCAGTATTTT. Its protein is CASSLSGGPNSSQYF.

The V call is TRBV7-2, the J call TRBJ1-1, with D tentatively TRBD1 (6 bases). The V and J ends lost 5 bases and 4 bases respectively, with 17 bases between them. The V gene's germline CDR1 is SGHTA and CDR2 FQGNSA. The CDR3 totals 15 residues. CDR3 region: CASSPLQGGATEAFF. CDR3 sequence (DNA): TGTGCCAGCAGCCCACTACAGGGAGGTGCCACTGAAGCTTTCTTT.

This clonotype was counted between two and nine times. The chain joins TRBV14 to TRBJ2-2, with 7 nucleotides matching TRBD1. Germline V gene data show CDR1 as SGHDN and CDR2 as FVKESK. The CDR3 length is 15 residues. V was clipped by 5 bases and J by 6 bases; unmatched bases: 9. This CDR3 reads CASSRMRTGAGELFF. The DNA of the CDR3 is TGTGCCAGCAGCAGAATGAGGACAGGCGCCGGGGAGCTGTTTTTT.